The 20 T cell receptor beta chains reported below all come from one sample, sequenced in a study of blood T cell repertoires in COVID-19. The table came from immunoSEQ multiplex PCR; TCRdb's copy has only in-frame clones and leaves some out. The sample holds about 47,000 clones, approximately 84% seen once. Sequencing was done on a sample of peripheral blood. The receptors originated from a man aged 50 to 59 with acute or convalescent COVID-19.

Here the CDR3 reads CAINTGLNTEAFF. As DNA, the CDR3 is TGTGCCATCAATACAGGGTTGAACACTGAAGCTTTCTTT. The chain carries TRBV10-3 and TRBJ1-1; D might be TRBD1 (6 bases). Per germline, CDR1 ENHRY and CDR2 SYGVKD. V lost 7 bases to trimming and J lost 0 bases, with 9 bases between them. This CDR3 contains 13 residues.

V usage is TRBV10-3 and J usage is TRBJ2-3; tentative D call: TRBD2 (6 bases). Germline CDR1 ENHRY, CDR2 SYGVKD. Deletions cut 4 bases from V and 3 bases from J, with 14 bases between. CDR3 length equals 15 residues. CDR3: CAISVGGMSTDTQYF. DNA for the CDR3: TGTGCCATCAGTGTGGGCGGGATGTCGACAGATACGCAGTATTTT.

This clone has only a few counts. CDR3 in DNA: TGCAGCGCCAAGACAGGGAACACTGAAGCTTTCTTT. Translating gives CSAKTGNTEAFF. The chain couples TRBV29-1 to TRBJ1-1; TRBD1 might be the D (6 bases). The CDR3 is made up of 12 amino acids. The germline V gene encodes CDR1 SQVTM and CDR2 ANQGSEA. The germline V and J ends were trimmed by 7 bases and 1 base, with 10 bases remaining between them.

This sequence joins TRBV28 and TRBJ2-2; 13 bases map to TRBD2. The CDR3 covers 20 residues. CDR1 and CDR2 (germline): MDHEN, SYDVKM. Unmatched junction bases numbered 13, after V lost 4 bases and J lost 2 bases. CDR3 loop: CASSSNTFGTSGANTGELFF. CDR3 sequence (DNA): TGTGCCAGCAGTTCAAACACCTTTGGGACTAGCGGGGCCAACACCGGGGAGCTGTTTTTT.

The V gene is TRBV2, the J gene TRBJ1-5; D not resolved. Trimming took 4 bases from V and 6 from J, leaving 13 bases between them. Germline-derived CDR1 and CDR2 are SNHLY and FYNNEI. The CDR3 covers 14 residues. The CDR3 DNA reads as TGTGCCAGCAGTGTTGCCAGGCTGGGTCAGCCCCAGCATTTT. It specifies CASSVARLGQPQHF. The whole variable domain, filled in from reference TRBV2 and TRBJ1-5, reads EPEVTQTPSHQVTQMGQEVILRCVPISNHLYFYWYRQILGQKVEFLVSFYNNEISEKSEIFDDQFSVERPDGSNFTLKIRSTKLEDSAMYFCASSVARLGQPQHFGDGTRLSIL.

The V gene is TRBV5-4, the J gene TRBJ2-1; 7 bases are a match to TRBD1. CDR1 and CDR2 from the germline V gene are SGHNT and YYREEE (reference sequence). With V trimmed by 0 bases and J by 0 bases, 3 bases remained unmatched. The CDR3 length is 16 residues. This CDR3 reads CASSLEAGGSYNEQFF. The CDR3, as DNA: TGTGCCAGCAGCTTGGAGGCAGGGGGCTCCTACAATGAGCAGTTCTTC. Variable domain in full (rest from reference TRBV5-4 and TRBJ2-1): ETGVTQSPTHLIKTRGQQVTLRCSSQSGHNTVSWYQQALGQGPQFIFQYYREEENGRGNFPPRFSGLQFPNYSSELNVNALELDDSALYLCASSLEAGGSYNEQFFGPGTRLTVL.

The rearrangement uses TRBV1 and TRBJ2-3; the table calls TRBD2, which could not be checked here. TRBV1 is a recognized pseudogene. This CDR3 is built from 14 residues. The CDR3 region has the DNA TGCACCAGCAGCGGGGGGGGCGGGGAAGATACGCAGTATTTT. Translating gives CTSSGGGGEDTQYF.

V is TRBV5-4 and J is TRBJ2-7; D perhaps matches TRBD2 (7 bases). CDR3 length equals 14 residues. From germline, CDR1 is SGHNT and CDR2 YYREEE (reference sequence). Between the trimmed V and J ends, which lost 4 bases and 2 bases, there was a span of 13 bases. CDR3 sequence reads: CASSQRGGAYEQYF. DNA of the CDR3: TGTGCCAGCAGCCAGAGGGGGGGGGCCTACGAGCAGTACTTC.

This clone was observed a few times. The chain employs TRBV5-1 and TRBJ1-2, with D perhaps matching TRBD1 (6 bases). This CDR3 comprises 16 residues. The V end was cut by 0 bases, the J end by 4 bases, with 16 bases between. Germline loops: CDR1 SGHRS, CDR2 YFSETQ. CDR3 residues: CASSLGNRALPYGYTF. The CDR3 DNA follows: TGCGCCAGCAGCTTGGGAAACAGGGCCCTCCCCTATGGCTACACCTTC.

This clone was seen a handful of times. The chain couples TRBV5-5 to TRBJ1-3; 9 positions match TRBD1. The CDR3 covers 19 residues. Germline trimming cut 0 bases from V and 1 base from J; bases unmatched to any gene: 11. Germline loops: CDR1 SGHKS, CDR2 YYEKEE (reference sequence). The CDR3 coding sequence is TGTGCCAGCAGCTTGGCCGGGACAGGGCTCCAATCATCTGGAAACACCATATATTTT. Its protein product is CASSLAGTGLQSSGNTIYF. Full variable domain (missing parts from reference TRBV5-5 and TRBJ1-3): DAGVTQSPTHLIKTRGQQVTLRCSPISGHKSVSWYQQVLGQGPQFIFQYYEKEERGRGNFPDRFSARQFPNYSSELNVNALLLGDSALYLCASSLAGTGLQSSGNTIYFGEGSWLTVV.

The chain links TRBV29-1 to TRBJ1-3, with unresolved D. Germline V gene sequence: CDR1 SQVTM, CDR2 ANQGSEA. Trimming took off 0 bases at V and 0 bases at J, with 12 bases between the two ends. The CDR3 consists of 16 residues. The CDR3 loop reads CSVEDPDIYSGNTIYF. DNA for the CDR3: TGCAGCGTTGAAGATCCTGACATCTACTCTGGAAACACCATATATTTT.

This clone was seen a single time. The chain combines TRBV2 with TRBJ1-5; D might be TRBD1 (6 bases). The CDR3 has 13 amino acids. Trimming took 4 bases from V and 5 from J, leaving 9 bases between them. CDR1 is SNHLY, CDR2 FYNNEI, per germline. In DNA, the CDR3 is TGTGCCAGCAGTGTTTCAGGGGATCAGCCCCAGCATTTT. Protein product: CASSVSGDQPQHF.

This clone was seen just once. The chain links TRBV5-1 to TRBJ2-3; TRBD1 matches at 8 bases. Germline-derived CDR1 and CDR2 are SGHRS and YFSETQ. The CDR3 loop spans 14 amino acids. Unmatched junction bases numbered 3, after V lost 5 bases and J lost 1 base. CDR3 DNA: TGCGCCAGCAGTCCGGGACAGGGCACAGATACGCAGTATTTT. Translation gives CASSPGQGTDTQYF.

This clone occurred once. The rearrangement joins TRBV5-1 to TRBJ2-5; D uncertain. Germline V lookup: CDR1 SGHRS, CDR2 YFSETQ. Trimming took off 7 bases at V and 1 base at J, with 11 bases between the two ends. The CDR3 is 13 amino acids. The CDR3 protein is CASAVSSQETQYF. CDR3 sequence (DNA): TGCGCCAGCGCCGTGAGCTCCCAAGAGACCCAGTACTTC.

This CDR3 reads CASSLDTGGMGDEKLFF. The CDR3 DNA reads TGCGCCAGCAGCTTGGATACAGGGGGCATGGGTGATGAAAAACTGTTTTTT. The gene calls are TRBV5-1 and TRBJ1-4; 9 bases map to TRBD1. Germline CDR1 SGHRS, CDR2 YFSETQ. The CDR3 sequence is 17 residues long. The J segment lost 6 bases and the V segment lost 0 bases, leaving 9 bases of the junction unmatched.

The rearrangement uses TRBV11-2 and TRBJ1-6; 9 bases are shared with TRBD1. Germline V CDR1 and CDR2: SGHAT, FQNNGV. This CDR3 has 16 amino acids. V lost 6 bases and J lost 6; bases outside the gene matches: 9. CDR3 protein: CASRIQGARGNSPLHF. The CDR3 DNA sequence: TGTGCCAGCAGGATACAGGGGGCTCGAGGTAATTCACCCCTCCACTTT.

This rearrangement joins TRBV25-1 to TRBJ2-3; D ambiguous. CDR1 is MGHDK and CDR2 is SYGVNS in the germline V gene. Trimming took 4 bases from V and 0 from J, leaving 8 bases between them. There are 14 residues in the CDR3. This CDR3 is CASSGKLSTDTQYF. The DNA of the CDR3 is TGTGCCAGCAGTGGCAAACTTAGCACAGATACGCAGTATTTT. Full variable domain (remainder filled in from reference TRBV25-1 and TRBJ2-3): EADIYQTPRYLVIGTGKKITLECSQTMGHDKMYWYQQDPGMELHLIHYSYGVNSTEKGDLSSESTVSRIRTEHFPLTLESARPSHTSQYLCASSGKLSTDTQYFGPGTRLTVL.

The chain couples TRBV4-1 to TRBJ1-2; D is unresolved. Germline CDR1 and CDR2: MGHRA and YSYEKL. The germline V and J ends were trimmed by 1 base and 4 bases, with 10 bases remaining between them. The CDR3 loop spans 14 amino acids. The CDR3 nucleotides are TGCGCCAGCAGCCAAGCCGGTACGGGCTATGGCTACACCTTC. It translates to CASSQAGTGYGYTF.

The chain links TRBV7-2 to TRBJ2-3, with D perhaps TRBD1 (5 bases). Deletions cut 5 bases from V and 3 bases from J, with 18 bases between. This CDR3 is 16 amino acids long. The germline CDR1 and CDR2 sequences are SGHTA and FQGNSA. In DNA, the CDR3 is TGTGCCAGCAGCGCCCGGTGGGGCCTGGGGACAGATACGCAGTATTTT. This encodes CASSARWGLGTDTQYF.

The V gene is TRBV5-1, the J gene TRBJ2-3; D possibly corresponds to TRBD2 (6 bases). Germline V gene data show CDR1 as SGHRS and CDR2 as YFSETQ. V lost 5 bases to trimming and J lost 1 base, with 11 bases between them. The CDR3 is made up of 14 amino acids. The CDR3 reads CASSPGEGTDTQYF. CDR3 sequence (DNA): TGCGCCAGCAGTCCGGGGGAGGGCACAGATACGCAGTATTTT.